Listed below are T cell receptor beta chains from one sample, sequenced in a study of OX40 agonist ivuxolimab in advanced cancers. Here immunoSEQ multiplex PCR was the method, and the copy in TCRdb shows in-frame clones only, minus some. This table has about 40,000 clones, around 89% appearing once. The source was CD4+ or CD8+ T cells sorted from blood, collected in a trial of the OX40 agonist ivuxolimab. Every receptor here comes from an adult with an advanced solid tumor such as melanoma, head and neck, liver or kidney cancer. CDR3s include the opening cysteine and the closing phenylalanine or tryptophan. Each record gives: V gene, clone size, D gene, J gene, CDR3 DNA, CDR3 protein. A D gene is named only where the DNA matches it firmly. The size field is filled for only some rows; it gives once, few, many or a size class.

>TRBV2|.|TRBD2|TRBJ2-2
TGTGCCAGCAGTGATCGCCAGGGAGGGTTGTGGACCGGGGAGCTGTTTTTT
CASSDRQGGLWTGELFF
>TRBV7-7|.|TRBD1|TRBJ2-5
TGTGCTAGCAGCCTGACAGGGGCCCGTGTCCAAGAGACCCAGTACTTC
CASSLTGARVQETQYF
>TRBV21-1|few|.|TRBJ1-1
TGTGCCAGCAGCAAAAATAGAAGGGGGGAAGAAGCTTTCTTT
CASSKNRRGEEAFF
>TRBV7-2|.|TRBD1|TRBJ1-3
TGTGCCAGCAAGGACAGGGGAGGAAACACCATATATTTT
CASKDRGGNTIYF
>TRBV7-9|.|.|TRBJ2-7
TGTGCCAGCAGCCGGGTTTCCCTCTCCGGGCAGCAGTACTTC
CASSRVSLSGQQYF
>TRBV6-4|.|.|TRBJ2-3
TGTGCCAGCAGTGACTCAGCGGGCCGCACAGATACGCAGTATTTT
CASSDSAGRTDTQYF
>TRBV19|.|.|TRBJ2-1
TGTGCCAGTAGTATAGATGGGAGCTCCTACAATGAGCAGTTCTTC
CASSIDGSSYNEQFF
>TRBV30|.|.|TRBJ2-1
TGTGCCTGGAGTGTACTGGGGCCTGGTGAGCAGTTCTTC
CAWSVLGPGEQFF
>TRBV5-6|once|.|TRBJ1-1
TGTGCCAGTCATTTATCCGGAGGGAAAGCTTTCTTT
CASHLSGGKAFF
>TRBV11-2|.|.|TRBJ1-2
TGTGCCAGCAGCTTAGATAACCTTCCCGCGAACTATGGCTACACCTTC
CASSLDNLPANYGYTF
>TRBV18|.|TRBD1|TRBJ1-1
TGTGCCAGCTCACCTAAGGACAGGCCTAGCTTGGACACTGAAGCTTTCTTT
CASSPKDRPSLDTEAFF
>TRBV15|.|.|TRBJ2-1
TGTGCCACCAGCATAGCTCGCTCCTACAATGAGCAGTTCTTC
CATSIARSYNEQFF
>TRBV2|.|.|TRBJ2-3
TGTGCCAGCAGTGGAGGGAGACAGGACACAGATACGCAGTATTTT
CASSGGRQDTDTQYF
>TRBV10-2|.|TRBD2|TRBJ2-1
TGCGCCAGCAGCTACGGACTAGCGGGAGTCTACAATGAGCAGTTCTTC
CASSYGLAGVYNEQFF
>TRBV6-1|.|TRBD1|TRBJ1-5
TGTGCCAGCAGTGGCATGACAGGGGCGAACAATCAGCCCCAGCATTTT
CASSGMTGANNQPQHF
>TRBV19|.|TRBD2|TRBJ2-7
TGTGCCAGTAGTATTTTCAGCGGGAGGCCCTACGAGCAGTACTTC
CASSIFSGRPYEQYF
>TRBV13|.|TRBD2|TRBJ2-1
TGTGCCAGCAGAACAACACTAACTAGCGGGAGTAGGTATGAGCAGTTCTTC
CASRTTLTSGSRYEQFF
>TRBV14|.|.|TRBJ2-4
TGTGCCAGCAGCCAAGGAGCCTTAGCGGCACTAGCCAAAAACATTCAGTACTTC
CASSQGALAALAKNIQYF
>TRBV6-6|.|TRBD2|TRBJ2-1
TGTGCCAGCAGTCTTGGGACTAGCGGCCTAGGGAATGAGCAGTTCTTC
CASSLGTSGLGNEQFF
>TRBV13|.|TRBD2|TRBJ2-1
TGTGCCAGCAGCCCCCTCGGGAGCGGGGACTACAATGAGCAGTTCTTC
CASSPLGSGDYNEQFF
>TRBV28|.|.|TRBJ2-5
TGTGCCAGCTCAAATCCCTGGCAGATGTTGGAGACCCAGTACTTC
CASSNPWQMLETQYF
>TRBV10-1|once|.|TRBJ1-1
TGCGCCAGCAGTGGGGGTCGTGGCACTGAAGCTTTCTTT
CASSGGRGTEAFF
>TRBV28|once|.|TRBJ2-7
TGTGCCAGCAAGACTAGTCCCTACGAGCAGTACTTC
CASKTSPYEQYF
>TRBV2|.|TRBD2|TRBJ2-7
TGTGCCAGCAGCGACACGACTAGCGGATCCTACGAGCAGTACTTC
CASSDTTSGSYEQYF
>TRBV2|.|TRBD1|TRBJ1-2
TGTGCCAGCAGTGAAGCGACAGGGAGTAACTATGGCTACACCTTC
CASSEATGSNYGYTF
>TRBV9|.|.|TRBJ2-5
TGTGCCAGCAGCAATAGCGGTCAAGAGACCCAGTACTTC
CASSNSGQETQYF
>TRBV28|.|.|TRBJ2-7
TGTGCCAGCAGGGACTACAACTACGAGCAGTACTTC
CASRDYNYEQYF
>TRBV18|.|TRBD2|TRBJ2-7
TGTGCCAGCTCACCGGGCGGGAGCTACGAGCAGTACTTC
CASSPGGSYEQYF
>TRBV9|.|.|TRBJ2-7
TGTGCCAGCAGCGTAGTAGGGACTGGCTATGTCGAGCAGTACTTC
CASSVVGTGYVEQYF
>TRBV7-9|.|TRBD1|TRBJ1-2
TGTGCCAGCAGCTTAGGACGGACAGGGGGTATCTATGGCTACACCTTC
CASSLGRTGGIYGYTF
>TRBV7-2|.|.|TRBJ2-5
TGTGCCAGCAGCCACAGGGTTCCGCAAGAGACCCAGTACTTC
CASSHRVPQETQYF
>TRBV7-9|.|TRBD1|TRBJ1-4
TGTGCCAGCAGCTTAAGGGACAGCAATAAAGAAAAACTGTTTTTT
CASSLRDSNKEKLFF
>TRBV2|.|TRBD1|TRBJ2-5
TGTGCCACCGAAAACCCGACAGGGGTTAAGACCCAGTACTTC
CATENPTGVKTQYF